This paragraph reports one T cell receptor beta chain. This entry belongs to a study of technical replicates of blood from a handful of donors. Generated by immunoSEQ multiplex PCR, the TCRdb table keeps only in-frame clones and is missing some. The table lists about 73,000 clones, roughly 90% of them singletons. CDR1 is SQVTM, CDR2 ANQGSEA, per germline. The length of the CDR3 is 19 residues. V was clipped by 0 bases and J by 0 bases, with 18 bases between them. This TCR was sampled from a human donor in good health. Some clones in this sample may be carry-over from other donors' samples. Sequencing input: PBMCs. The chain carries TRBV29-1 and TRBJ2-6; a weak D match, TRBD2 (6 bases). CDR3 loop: CSVEDMDIRDFSGANVLTF. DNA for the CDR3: TGCAGCGTTGAAGATATGGACATTAGGGACTTCTCTGGGGCCAACGTCCTGACTTTC.